A single TCR beta chain is shown here with its context. At one end the junction does not follow the germline gene, possibly because of a read error. The sample is drawn from a study of blood T cell repertoires in COVID-19. Study information: Collection of acute and convalescent COVID-19 samples took place in the United States, Italy and Spain.

In the original workflow: Reference gene primer amplification in the assay estimated nucleated cell counts. Repertoires were generated with immunoSEQ multiplex PCR, while TCRdb's copy carries only in-frame clones and drops some. D and trimming come from the DNA, and the V and J calls and clone size come from that table. The sample includes 55,000 to 70,000 clones, 70% to 90% seen only once; the top ten take about 3.5%. It was during active infection that Seattle patients were enrolled and then longitudinally followed. The sequence was collected from a woman between 50 and 59 years old with COVID-19, enrolled during active disease. What was sequenced was peripheral blood.

CDR3 loop: CATKKDRAHF. The CDR3 DNA reads as TGTGCCACGAAAAAGGACAGGGCTCATTTT. V gene TRBV6-5 combines with J gene TRBJ1-4; 8 nucleotides align to TRBD1. Germline V gene lookup returns CDR1 MNHEY and CDR2 SVGAGI. The CDR3 sequence is 10 residues long.